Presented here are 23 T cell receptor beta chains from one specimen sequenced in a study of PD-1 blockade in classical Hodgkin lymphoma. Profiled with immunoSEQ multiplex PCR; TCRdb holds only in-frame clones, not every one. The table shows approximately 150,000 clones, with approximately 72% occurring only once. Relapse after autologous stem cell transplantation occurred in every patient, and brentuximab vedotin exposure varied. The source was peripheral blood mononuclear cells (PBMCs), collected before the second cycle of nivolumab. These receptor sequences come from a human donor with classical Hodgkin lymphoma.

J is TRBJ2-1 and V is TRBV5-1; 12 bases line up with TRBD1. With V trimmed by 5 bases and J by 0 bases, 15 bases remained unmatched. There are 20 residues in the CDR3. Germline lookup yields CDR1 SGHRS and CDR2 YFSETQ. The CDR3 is CASSYPGTGGPSSSYNEQFF. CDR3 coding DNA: TGCGCCAGCAGTTATCCCGGGACAGGGGGCCCCTCTAGCTCCTACAATGAGCAGTTCTTC.

The CDR3 reads CASSISTGYNEQFF. The CDR3 DNA reads TGTGCCAGTAGTATATCGACAGGATACAATGAGCAGTTCTTC. The chain uses TRBV19 and TRBJ2-1; weak D call: TRBD1 (6 bases). V was clipped by 2 bases and J by 4 bases, with 9 bases between them. Germline CDR1 LNHDA, CDR2 SQIVND (reference sequence). The CDR3 is 14 amino acids.

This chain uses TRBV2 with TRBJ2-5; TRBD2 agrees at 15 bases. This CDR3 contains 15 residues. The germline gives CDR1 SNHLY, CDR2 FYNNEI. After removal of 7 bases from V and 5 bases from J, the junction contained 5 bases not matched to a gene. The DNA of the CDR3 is TGTGCCAGCATCCGGACTAGCGGGGGGGCGGAGACCCAGTACTTC. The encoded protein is CASIRTSGGAETQYF.

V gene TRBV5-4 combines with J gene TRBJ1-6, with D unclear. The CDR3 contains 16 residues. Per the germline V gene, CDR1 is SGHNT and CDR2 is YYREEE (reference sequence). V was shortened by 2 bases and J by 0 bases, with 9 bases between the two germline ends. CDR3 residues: CASSFRASSYNSPLHF. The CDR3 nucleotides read TGTGCCAGCAGCTTTCGCGCGAGCTCCTATAATTCACCCCTCCACTTT. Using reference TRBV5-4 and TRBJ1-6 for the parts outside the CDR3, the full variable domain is ETGVTQSPTHLIKTRGQQVTLRCSSQSGHNTVSWYQQALGQGPQFIFQYYREEENGRGNFPPRFSGLQFPNYSSELNVNALELDDSALYLCASSFRASSYNSPLHFGNGTRLTVT.

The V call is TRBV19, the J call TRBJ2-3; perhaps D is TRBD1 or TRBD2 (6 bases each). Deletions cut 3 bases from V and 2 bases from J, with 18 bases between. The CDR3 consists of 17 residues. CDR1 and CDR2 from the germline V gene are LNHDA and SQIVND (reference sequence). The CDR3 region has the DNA TGTGCCAGTAGTATTCGGCTCGCCGGGGGCGCCACAGATACGCAGTATTTT. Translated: CASSIRLAGGATDTQYF.

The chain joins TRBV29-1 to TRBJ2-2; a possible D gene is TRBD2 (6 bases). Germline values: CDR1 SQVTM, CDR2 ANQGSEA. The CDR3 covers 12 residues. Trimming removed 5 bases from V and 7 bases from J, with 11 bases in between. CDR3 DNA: TGCAGCGTTTTTGGAGGGGTCGGGGAGCTGTTTTTT. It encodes CSVFGGVGELFF.

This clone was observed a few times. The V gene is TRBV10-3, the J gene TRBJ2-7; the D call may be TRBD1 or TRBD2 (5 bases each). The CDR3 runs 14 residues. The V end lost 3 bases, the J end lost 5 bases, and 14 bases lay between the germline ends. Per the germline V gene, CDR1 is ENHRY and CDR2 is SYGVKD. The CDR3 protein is CAISDASVGDEQYF. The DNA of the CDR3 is TGTGCCATCAGTGATGCGTCGGTGGGGGACGAGCAGTACTTC.

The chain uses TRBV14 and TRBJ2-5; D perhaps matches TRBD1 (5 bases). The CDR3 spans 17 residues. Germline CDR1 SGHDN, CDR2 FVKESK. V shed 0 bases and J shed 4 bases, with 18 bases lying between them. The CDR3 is CASSQEGVQWALETQYF. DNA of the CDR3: TGTGCCAGCAGCCAAGAAGGGGTCCAGTGGGCCTTAGAGACCCAGTACTTC.

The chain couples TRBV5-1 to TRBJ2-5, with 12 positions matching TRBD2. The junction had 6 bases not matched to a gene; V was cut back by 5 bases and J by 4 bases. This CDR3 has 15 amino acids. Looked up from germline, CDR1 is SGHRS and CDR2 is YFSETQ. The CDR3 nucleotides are TGCGCCAGCAGGAAACTAGCGGGAGGTGGAGAGACCCAGTACTTC. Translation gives CASRKLAGGGETQYF.

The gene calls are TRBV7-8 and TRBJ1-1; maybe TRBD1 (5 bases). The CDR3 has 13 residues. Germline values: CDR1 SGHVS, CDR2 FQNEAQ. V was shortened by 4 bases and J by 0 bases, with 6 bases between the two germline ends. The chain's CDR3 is CASSSQVNTEAFF. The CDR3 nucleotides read TGTGCCAGCAGCTCACAGGTGAACACTGAAGCTTTCTTT.

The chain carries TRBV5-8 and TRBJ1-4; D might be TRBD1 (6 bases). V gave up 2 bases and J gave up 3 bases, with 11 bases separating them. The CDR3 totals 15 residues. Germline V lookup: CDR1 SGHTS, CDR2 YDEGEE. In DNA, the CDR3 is TGTGCCAGCAGCTTAAAGGGGGGACCTAATGAAAAACTGTTTTTT. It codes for CASSLKGGPNEKLFF.

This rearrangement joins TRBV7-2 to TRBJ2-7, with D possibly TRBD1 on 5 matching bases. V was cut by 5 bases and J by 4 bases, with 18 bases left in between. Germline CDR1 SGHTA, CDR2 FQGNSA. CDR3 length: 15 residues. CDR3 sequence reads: CASSARTGALYEQYF. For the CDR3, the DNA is TGTGCCAGCAGCGCCCGAACAGGAGCACTGTACGAGCAGTACTTC.

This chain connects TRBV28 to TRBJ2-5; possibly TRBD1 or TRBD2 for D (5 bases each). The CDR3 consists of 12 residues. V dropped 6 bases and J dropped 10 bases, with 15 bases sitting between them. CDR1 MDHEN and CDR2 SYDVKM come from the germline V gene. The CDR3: CASSPTGTGQYF. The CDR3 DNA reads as TGTGCCAGCAGCCCTACCGGGACGGGCCAGTACTTC.

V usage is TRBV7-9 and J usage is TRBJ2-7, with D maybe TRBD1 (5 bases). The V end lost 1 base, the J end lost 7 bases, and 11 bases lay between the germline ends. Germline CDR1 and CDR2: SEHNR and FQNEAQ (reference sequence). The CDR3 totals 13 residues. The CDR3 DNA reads TGTGCCAGCAGCTTAGGGTCAGGGTGGGAGCAGTACTTC. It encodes CASSLGSGWEQYF. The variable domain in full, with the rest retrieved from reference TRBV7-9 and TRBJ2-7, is DTGVSQNPRHKITKRGQNVTFRCDPISEHNRLYWYRQTLGQGPEFLTYFQNEAQLEKSRLLSDRFSAERPKGSFSTLEIQRTEQGDSAMYLCASSLGSGWEQYFGPGTRLTVT.

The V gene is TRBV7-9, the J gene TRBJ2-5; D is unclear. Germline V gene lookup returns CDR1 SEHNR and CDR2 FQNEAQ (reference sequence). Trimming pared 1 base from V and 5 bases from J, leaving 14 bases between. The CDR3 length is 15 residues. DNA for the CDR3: TGTGCCAGCAGCTTAGGAGACTCCCCTGGGGAGACCCAGTACTTC. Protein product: CASSLGDSPGETQYF. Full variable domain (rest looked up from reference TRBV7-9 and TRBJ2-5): DTGVSQNPRHKITKRGQNVTFRCDPISEHNRLYWYRQTLGQGPEFLTYFQNEAQLEKSRLLSDRFSAERPKGSFSTLEIQRTEQGDSAMYLCASSLGDSPGETQYFGPGTRLLVL.

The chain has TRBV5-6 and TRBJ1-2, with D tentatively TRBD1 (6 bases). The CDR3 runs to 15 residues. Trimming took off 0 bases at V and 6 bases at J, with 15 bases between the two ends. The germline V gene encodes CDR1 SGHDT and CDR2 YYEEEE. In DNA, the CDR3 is TGTGCCAGCAGCTTGGCCCGGAGGGGGGCCAATGGCTACACCTTC. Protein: CASSLARRGANGYTF.

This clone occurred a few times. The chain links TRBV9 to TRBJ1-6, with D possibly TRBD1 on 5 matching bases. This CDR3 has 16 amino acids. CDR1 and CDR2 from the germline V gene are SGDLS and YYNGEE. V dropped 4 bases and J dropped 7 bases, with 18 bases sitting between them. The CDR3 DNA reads TGTGCCAGCAGCTCACCCCCGACAGCGTTGAATTCACCCCTCCACTTT. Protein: CASSSPPTALNSPLHF. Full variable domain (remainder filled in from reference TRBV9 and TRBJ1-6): DSGVTQTPKHLITATGQRVTLRCSPRSGDLSVYWYQQSLDQGLQFLIQYYNGEERAKGNILERFSAQQFPDLHSELNLSSLELGDSALYFCASSSPPTALNSPLHFGNGTRLTVT.

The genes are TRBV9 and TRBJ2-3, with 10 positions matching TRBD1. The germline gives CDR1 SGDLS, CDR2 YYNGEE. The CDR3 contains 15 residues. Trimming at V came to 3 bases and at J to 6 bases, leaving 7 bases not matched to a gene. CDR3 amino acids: CASSGTGGFMDTQYF. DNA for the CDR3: TGTGCCAGCAGCGGGACAGGGGGGTTCATGGATACGCAGTATTTT. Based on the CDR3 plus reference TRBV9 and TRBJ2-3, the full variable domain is DSGVTQTPKHLITATGQRVTLRCSPRSGDLSVYWYQQSLDQGLQFLIQYYNGEERAKGNILERFSAQQFPDLHSELNLSSLELGDSALYFCASSGTGGFMDTQYFGPGTRLTVL.

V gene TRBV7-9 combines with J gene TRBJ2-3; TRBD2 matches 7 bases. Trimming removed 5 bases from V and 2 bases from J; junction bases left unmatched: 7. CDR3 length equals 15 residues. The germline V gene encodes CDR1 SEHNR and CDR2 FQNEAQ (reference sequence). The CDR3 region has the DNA TGTGCCAGCAGCCCCTTAGCGGGCCCCACAGATACGCAGTATTTT. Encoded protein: CASSPLAGPTDTQYF.

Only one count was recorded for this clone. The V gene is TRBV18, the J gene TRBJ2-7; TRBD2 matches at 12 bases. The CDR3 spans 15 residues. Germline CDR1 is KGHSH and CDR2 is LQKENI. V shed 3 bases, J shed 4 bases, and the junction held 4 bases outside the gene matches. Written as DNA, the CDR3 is TGTGCCAGCTCACCCTCGACTAGCGGGGGTTACGAGCAGTACTTC. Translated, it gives CASSPSTSGGYEQYF.

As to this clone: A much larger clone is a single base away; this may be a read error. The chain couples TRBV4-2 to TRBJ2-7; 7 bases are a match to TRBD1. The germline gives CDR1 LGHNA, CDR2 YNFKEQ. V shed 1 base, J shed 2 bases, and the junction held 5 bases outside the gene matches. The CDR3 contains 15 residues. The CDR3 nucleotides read TGTGCCAGCAGCCAAGTAGGGGGCCCGCCCTACGAGCAGTACTTC. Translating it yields CASSQVGGPPYEQYF.

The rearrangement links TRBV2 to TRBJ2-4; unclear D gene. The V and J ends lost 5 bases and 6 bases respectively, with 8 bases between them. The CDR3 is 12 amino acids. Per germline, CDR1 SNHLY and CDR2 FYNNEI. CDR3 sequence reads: CASSFDSNIQYF. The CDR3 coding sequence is TGTGCCAGCAGTTTTGATTCAAACATTCAGTACTTC.

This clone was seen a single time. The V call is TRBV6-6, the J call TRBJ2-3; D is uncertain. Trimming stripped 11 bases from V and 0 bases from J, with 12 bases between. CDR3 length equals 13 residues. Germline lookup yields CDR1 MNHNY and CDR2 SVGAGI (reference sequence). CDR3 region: CAGKTSSTDTQYF. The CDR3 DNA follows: TGTGCCGGGAAAACTTCTAGCACAGATACGCAGTATTTT.